This T cell receptor (beta chain) comes out of a study of T cells after posttransplantation cyclophosphamide. Measured with immunoSEQ multiplex PCR; TCRdb has only the in-frame clones, and not every one. The data show 15,000 to 17,000 clones, more than 70% seen once. Sampled 1 year posttransplant, controls received myeloablative marrow transplants, methotrexate and a calcineurin inhibitor. CDR1 and CDR2 (germline): LNHDA, SQIVND (reference sequence). After removal of 5 bases from V and 8 bases from J, the junction contained 5 bases not matched to a gene. The CDR3 is 13 amino acids. The chain employs TRBV19 and TRBJ2-4; 8 bases line up with TRBD2. This TCR was sampled from a male patient aged 18-29 years who received an allogeneic stem cell transplant from a related donor, was CMV-positive, and had no GVHD. Some T cells may trace back to the graft donor. This specimen consisted of PBMCs, obtained 371 days after allogeneic stem cell transplant with calcineurin inhibitor and methotrexate. CDR3: CASSPRGGDIQYF. CDR3 DNA sequence: TGTGCCAGTAGTCCTCGGGGGGGAGACATTCAGTACTTC.